This section outlines one T cell receptor beta chain sequence together with its context. This specimen belongs to a study of shared clonotypes between healthy human individuals. Generated by immunoSEQ multiplex PCR, the TCRdb table keeps only in-frame clones and is missing some. The profile shows roughly 2.2 million clones, less than 95% of them singletons. Sequenced: naive CD4+ T cells from PBMCs. Subset given: CD45RA+ positively selected. This receptor was identified in a man between 18 and 35 years old in good health. Some clones in this sample may be carry-over from other donors' samples.

In nucleotides, the CDR3 is TGTGCCAGCAGACTAGGGCCTGCCCCCTACGAGCAGTACTTC. Amino acid sequence: CASRLGPAPYEQYF. The chain carries TRBV7-2 and TRBJ2-7, with D maybe TRBD2 (5 bases). The germline V gene has CDR1 SGHTA and CDR2 FQGNSA. Trimming cost V 6 bases and J 2 bases, with 14 bases left between them. This CDR3 has 14 residues.